Sequencing of this T cell receptor (beta chain) was carried out in a study of regulatory T cells in long-lasting Graves disease. Time point meaning: newly diagnosed GD, antithyroid drugs for less than 3 months. Generation of the TCR library employed RNA extracted from PBMCs. In building TCR beta libraries, iRepertoire HTBI primers were used together with Arm-PCR of CDR3 regions. Using its own MiXCR run on the multiplex PCR reads, TCRdb lists one record per CDR3 protein. The repertoire consists of over 450,000 distinct CDR3 sequences, with about 12% occurring once and the leading ten covering 7.5% to 9%. Many counts were recorded for this clonotype. Antigen specificity is unknown. Study-level results: Persistent Graves' patients showed less TCR diversity than newly diagnosed patients showed.

J lost 2 bases, V lost 5 bases, and 19 bases had no gene match. The CDR3 has 19 amino acids. Germline V gene data show CDR1 as MNHNS and CDR2 as SASEGT. In addition, the sample was reused for a study of T cells in Graves' hyperthyroidism and ophthalmopathy. That paper notes: Patients were aged 18 to 65, had disease duration under 2 months, and had newly diagnosed hyperthyroidism. Clinical symptoms, serum thyroxine, TRAb, thyroid ultrasound and orbital computed tomography informed diagnoses. Initially, a first-round RT-PCR of the TCR CDR3 employed the HTBI primer set.

The specimen comprised peripheral blood mononuclear cells (PBMCs), sampled at new diagnosis, from a patient treated with antithyroid drugs. The chain joins TRBV6-1 to TRBJ2-7; TRBD2 aligns across 9 bases. The origin of this receptor is a woman in her 30s with Graves disease. CDR3 DNA: TGTGCCAGCAGTACAAGACAGGGTGTTCGACTAGCGGATACCTACGAGCAGTACTTC. Its protein product is CASSTRQGVRLADTYEQYF.